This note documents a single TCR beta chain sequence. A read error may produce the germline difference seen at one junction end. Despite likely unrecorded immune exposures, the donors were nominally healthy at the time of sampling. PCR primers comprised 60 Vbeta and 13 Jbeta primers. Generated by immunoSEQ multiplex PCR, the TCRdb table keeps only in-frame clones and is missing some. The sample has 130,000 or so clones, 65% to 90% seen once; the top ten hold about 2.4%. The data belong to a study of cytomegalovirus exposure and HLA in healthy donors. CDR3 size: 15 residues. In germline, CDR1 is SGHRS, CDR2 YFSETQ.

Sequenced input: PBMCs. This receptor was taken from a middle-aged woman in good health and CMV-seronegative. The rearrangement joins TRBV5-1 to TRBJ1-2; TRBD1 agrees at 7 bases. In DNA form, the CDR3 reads TGCGCCAGCAGCTTGGTTTCAGGGGGGAGCTATAGCTACACCTTC. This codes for CASSLVSGGSYSYTF.